The rows below give T cell receptor beta chains drawn from one sample of a study of T cells after yellow fever vaccination. TCRdb analysed the 5' RACE reads with MiXCR anew, one entry per CDR3 protein. The profile shows some 300,000 distinct CDR3 sequences, 7.5% to 9% of them singletons. Sequences were derived from CD4+ T cells sorted from PBMCs, sampled 5 days after the yellow fever booster vaccination. The receptor set was obtained from a man between 18 and 35 years old who received the YFV17D yellow fever vaccine. Each CDR3 is given with its conserved first and last residue. The order of the fields is CDR3 length, V gene, CDR3 protein.

16,TRBV18,CASSPRTGRTFYEQYF
16,TRBV9,CASSVDGTAFYNEQFF
14,TRBV7-8,CASSFDTGIYEQYF
16,TRBV18,CASSRTGTSGANVLTF
13,TRBV6-6,CATQQGRSTEAFF
15,TRBV12-3/TRBV12-4,CASSERNRVVNGYTF
16,TRBV3-1,CASSQVPPGVRDTQYF
12,TRBV25-1,CASSEVPGTQYF
12,TRBV5-4,CASSFAGQPQHF
18,TRBV11-3,CASSLDQGGSSTYNEQFF
15,TRBV5-1,CASSSLGEGTTEAFF
16,TRBV5-1,CASSSATGTENSPLHF
15,TRBV6-5,CASSWGQLSTDTQYF
14,TRBV6-5,CASSKFGGQETQYF
13,TRBV20-1,CSARVPPAGELFF
18,TRBV5-1,CASSLGQALRSGANVLTF
14,TRBV5-6,CASSLFAGPEKLFF
13,TRBV5-5,CASSLVMDYGYTF
14,TRBV20-1,CSALGGQTPYEQYF
18,TRBV7-9,CASSGGDRQSSGANVLTF
17,TRBV7-6,CASSLRARADSGNTIYF
14,TRBV5-4,CASSPPRSKDTQYF
12,TRBV5-6,CASSGGDGGYTF
15,TRBV5-1,CASSLEVTVNTEAFF
16,TRBV20-1,CSARPRRHGTGSGYTF
13,TRBV20-1,CSARGGFDYGYTF
19,TRBV24-1,CATSYLRKTGSPRRAEQYF
16,TRBV7-9,CASRPRTGGLNTEAFF
16,TRBV6-2/TRBV6-3,CASSARQGTLNQPQHF
13,TRBV5-1,CASSLEGNYGYTF
18,TRBV7-2,CASSLGRRGAVSGNTIYF
14,TRBV10-3,CAISDGASGNIQYF
11,TRBV6-5,CASSYWGGYTF
15,TRBV20-1,CSARDWSALNEKLFF
17,TRBV12-3/TRBV12-4,CASSSQTSGQYNSPLHF
15,TRBV5-1,CASSLDLRDRNTQYF
12,TRBV29-1,CSVRPGGYGYTF
14,TRBV6-6,CASSYSTGSGELFF
14,TRBV10-3,CAISESTGGREQFF
15,TRBV24-1,CATSDPSGGTDTQYF
17,TRBV2,CASSGAWGQTKNTEAFF
13,TRBV20-1,CSARGAQDNEQFF
15,TRBV12-3/TRBV12-4,CASSAAGQLKNIQYF
16,TRBV5-6,CASSAQGQGYNSPLHF
17,TRBV15,CATSRDRGTDMNTEAFF
15,TRBV19,CASSIPRDSTDTQYF
12,TRBV7-2,CASSTPLGTQYF
12,TRBV20-1,CSADRGNQPQHF
15,TRBV5-1,CASSLSGTDYYEQYF
16,TRBV6-2/TRBV6-3,CASSPRTSGDQETQYF
13,TRBV6-1,CASSKQGLDTQYF
16,TRBV3-1,CASSGKESLRGYGYTF
16,TRBV7-3,CASSLTSGRGTDTQYF
15,TRBV10-3,CATTPGGGTNYGYTF
14,TRBV5-1,CASTQDLYQETQYF
18,TRBV7-3,CASSSRPGQGPPYNEQFF
13,TRBV6-5,CASVAGTGDGYTF
17,TRBV20-1,CSANGGQDPSGANVLTF
18,TRBV4-3,CASSQDIGAGTRNTEAFF
14,TRBV6-6,CASSYLGRGSPLHF